The 8 T cell receptor beta chains below all came from one sample that was sequenced in a study of T cells in Graves' hyperthyroidism and ophthalmopathy. RNA transcripts were the template for amplifying TCR beta CDR3 regions. The HTBI set primed first-round TCR CDR3 RT-PCR. A single record per CDR3 protein comes from TCRdb applying MiXCR to the multiplex PCR reads. Of under 800,000 distinct CDR3 sequences detected, 14% appear once; the ten largest clones hold more than 8.5%. The sample taken for sequencing was blood. The origin of the receptors is a woman under 30 with Graves' hyperthyroidism.

This clonotype was observed many times. The chain joins TRBV28 to TRBJ2-1; no firm D call. V was shortened by 5 bases and J by 9 bases, with 14 bases between the two germline ends. Germline loops: CDR1 MDHEN, CDR2 SYDVKM. The CDR3 is 13 amino acids. The chain's CDR3 is CASSVPSLIEQFF. The CDR3 DNA sequence: TGTGCCAGCAGTGTCCCGTCGTTGATTGAGCAGTTCTTC.

In its sample, this clonotype was seen a few times. The chain is built from TRBV5-1 and TRBJ2-7; D is perhaps TRBD1 or TRBD2 (7 bases each). Germline V gene data show CDR1 as SGHRS and CDR2 as YFSETQ. CDR3 size: 14 residues. Trimming removed 4 bases at V and 2 bases at J, with 13 bases between. CDR3 nucleotides: TGCGCCAGCAGCCCGGGGGGACAGACCTACGAGCAGTACTTC. This encodes CASSPGGQTYEQYF.

The V and J genes are TRBV4-3 and TRBJ1-5; tentatively, D is TRBD1 (6 bases). Deletions cut 4 bases from V and 7 bases from J, with 14 bases between. Germline assignment: CDR1 LGHNA and CDR2 YSLEER. There are 14 residues in the CDR3. The CDR3 DNA reads as TGCGCCAGCAGCCCGGACAGTTCAGGACAGCCCCAGCATTTT. Amino acids: CASSPDSSGQPQHF.

This clonotype was seen a few times. V and J are TRBV7-2 and TRBJ1-2, with no clear D. V was trimmed by 5 bases and J by 5 bases, leaving 18 bases between them. This CDR3 comprises 15 residues. Germline lookup yields CDR1 SGHTA and CDR2 FQGNSA. The CDR3 loop reads CASSLYGPKPYGYTF. The CDR3 coding sequence is TGTGCCAGCAGCCTATACGGACCAAAACCGTATGGCTACACCTTC.

This clonotype appeared many times. The chain's CDR3 is CASSEFGTSENEQFF. The CDR3 coding sequence is TGTGCCAGCAGTGAATTCGGGACTAGCGAGAATGAGCAGTTCTTC. This chain links TRBV6-1 with TRBJ2-1; 10 bases line up with TRBD2. Trimming took 2 bases from V and 7 from J; bases not matched to a gene: 5. Germline lookup yields CDR1 MNHNS and CDR2 SASEGT. The CDR3 has 15 residues.

V gene TRBV29-1 combines with J gene TRBJ2-3; D gene ambiguous. The germline CDR1 and CDR2 sequences are SQVTM and ANQGSEA. V lost 7 bases to trimming and J lost 6 bases, with 8 bases between them. This CDR3 is 10 amino acids long. The CDR3 spells CSGVVDTQYF. The CDR3, as DNA: TGCAGCGGGGTAGTGGATACGCAGTATTTT.

V usage is TRBV6-1 and J usage is TRBJ2-1; maybe TRBD2 (6 bases). Germline V gene sequence: CDR1 MNHNS, CDR2 SASEGT. Trimming removed 4 bases from V and 8 bases from J, with 18 bases in between. The CDR3 consists of 15 residues. The CDR3 loop reads CASSAEGSKVDEQFF. The CDR3 region has the DNA TGTGCCAGCAGTGCGGAGGGCTCTAAGGTCGATGAGCAGTTCTTC.

This clonotype was counted ten times or more. The V and J genes are TRBV3-1 and TRBJ2-5; 15 nucleotides match TRBD2. Losses at the gene ends were 5 bases for V and 4 bases for J; bases not matched to a gene: 8. This CDR3 is 17 amino acids long. The V gene's germline CDR1 is LGHDT and CDR2 YNNKEL (reference sequence). The CDR3, as DNA: TGTGCCAGCAGCTTGGGACTAGCGGGAGGACTCGGAGAGACCCAGTACTTC. Protein: CASSLGLAGGLGETQYF.